The 30 T cell receptor beta chains reported below all come from one sample, sequenced in a study of chemoradiotherapy in HPV16-positive cancers. TCRdb's copy holds only in-frame clones and misses some; the assay was immunoSEQ multiplex PCR. The repertoire consists of over a thousand clones, with more than 75% occurring once and the leading ten covering about 7.2%. The sample here was tumor tissue, taken from a patient who underwent chemoradiotherapy. The receptors here all came from a human donor with HPV-associated anogenital cancer.

The chain carries TRBV5-4 and TRBJ2-7; D is possibly TRBD1 (5 bases). Germline CDR1 and CDR2: SGHNT and YYREEE (reference sequence). V gave up 1 base and J gave up 3 bases, with 8 bases separating them. There are 13 residues in the CDR3. The CDR3 region is CASSLKGIYEQYF. CDR3 in DNA: TGTGCCAGCAGCTTGAAGGGGATCTACGAGCAGTACTTC.

The chain carries TRBV9 and TRBJ2-2; D is perhaps TRBD2 (5 bases). Deletions cut 0 bases from V and 5 bases from J, with 11 bases between. The CDR3 length is 15 residues. The V gene's germline CDR1 is SGDLS and CDR2 YYNGEE. The CDR3 here is CASSVAIGGTGELFF. CDR3 DNA: TGTGCCAGCAGCGTAGCTATCGGAGGAACCGGGGAGCTGTTTTTT. Full variable domain (missing parts from reference TRBV9 and TRBJ2-2): DSGVTQTPKHLITATGQRVTLRCSPRSGDLSVYWYQQSLDQGLQFLIQYYNGEERAKGNILERFSAQQFPDLHSELNLSSLELGDSALYFCASSVAIGGTGELFFGEGSRLTVL.

This clone is classed as large (0.1 to 1%). This chain joins TRBV5-1 and TRBJ1-1; the match to TRBD1 covers 8 bases. The CDR3 covers 13 residues. V lost 4 bases and J lost 5; bases outside the gene matches: 4. The germline V gene has CDR1 SGHRS and CDR2 YFSETQ. The CDR3 is CASSPGTGTEAFF. CDR3 sequence (DNA): TGCGCCAGCAGCCCTGGGACAGGTACTGAAGCTTTCTTT.

The chain couples TRBV11-2 to TRBJ2-7; unclear D gene. The CDR3 length is 13 residues. Deletions cut 0 bases from V and 7 bases from J, with 10 bases between. Germline assignment: CDR1 SGHAT and CDR2 FQNNGV. The CDR3: CASSLDSLGEQYF. The CDR3 region has the DNA TGTGCCAGCAGCTTAGATTCCCTGGGGGAGCAGTACTTC.

V gene TRBV2 combines with J gene TRBJ2-5; 7 nucleotides agree with TRBD2. V shed 6 bases and J 5 bases; nucleotides not matched to a gene: 6. The CDR3 totals 13 residues. CDR1 is SNHLY and CDR2 is FYNNEI in the germline V gene. The CDR3 protein is CASSGTTRETQYF. The CDR3 DNA reads as TGTGCCAGCAGCGGGACTACCCGCGAGACCCAGTACTTC.

The chain couples TRBV19 to TRBJ1-2, with D hard to call. The CDR3 spans 16 residues. Germline V gene sequence: CDR1 LNHDA, CDR2 SQIVND (reference sequence). Deletions cut 5 bases from V and 1 base from J, with 17 bases between. CDR3: CASSPRDFGDNYGYTF. The CDR3 DNA sequence: TGTGCCAGTAGTCCGAGGGATTTCGGGGATAACTATGGCTACACCTTC.

The rearrangement uses TRBV6-6 and TRBJ1-1; D unresolved. Trimming cost V 5 bases and J 6 bases, with 10 bases left between them. The CDR3 spans 12 residues. Per germline, CDR1 MNHNY and CDR2 SVGAGI (reference sequence). The CDR3 loop reads CASSLAGSEAFF. In DNA, the CDR3 is TGTGCCAGCAGTCTCGCGGGGTCTGAAGCTTTCTTT.

The chain joins TRBV28 to TRBJ1-3; the D is unclear. The CDR3 loop spans 15 amino acids. From germline, CDR1 is MDHEN and CDR2 SYDVKM. Trimming removed 1 base at V and 1 base at J, with 8 bases between. The CDR3 loop reads CASSLSGSSGNTIYF. DNA of the CDR3: TGTGCCAGCAGTTTATCTGGCAGTTCTGGAAACACCATATATTTT. The full variable domain, with the rest looked up from reference TRBV28 and TRBJ1-3, is DVKVTQSSRYLVKRTGEKVFLECVQDMDHENMFWYRQDPGLGLRLIYFSYDVKMKEKGDIPEGYSVSREKKERFSLILESASTNQTSMYLCASSLSGSSGNTIYFGEGSWLTVV.

The J gene is TRBJ2-3, the V gene TRBV10-3, with D hard to call. Trimming shortened V by 2 bases and J by 6 bases, and 9 bases separated the two germline ends. CDR3 length equals 13 residues. Germline V gene lookup returns CDR1 ENHRY and CDR2 SYGVKD. The chain's CDR3 is CAISEGSMDTQYF. DNA of the CDR3: TGTGCCATCAGTGAGGGGTCAATGGATACGCAGTATTTT.

The gene calls are TRBV27 and TRBJ1-1, with 8 bases aligning to TRBD1. Trimming at V came to 4 bases and at J to 0 bases, leaving 7 bases not matched to a gene. Germline V lookup: CDR1 MNHEY, CDR2 SMNVEV (reference sequence). CDR3 length: 16 residues. CDR3 sequence (DNA): TGTGCCAGCAGTTCCGGGACAGGCGTCATGAACACTGAAGCTTTCTTT. Translation gives CASSSGTGVMNTEAFF.

In its sample, this clone was seen once. The V gene is TRBV6-6, the J gene TRBJ1-1; D is unresolved. Germline loops: CDR1 MNHNY, CDR2 SVGAGI (reference sequence). V was clipped by 4 bases and J by 1 base, with 7 bases between them. This CDR3 comprises 13 residues. The DNA for the CDR3 is TGTGCCAGCAGTTGGAGGACGAACACTGAAGCTTTCTTT. Residues: CASSWRTNTEAFF.

This chain joins TRBV30 and TRBJ2-5, with a tentative D call TRBD1 (5 bases). This CDR3 contains 15 residues. The V gene's germline CDR1 is GTSNPN and CDR2 SVGIG (reference sequence). V lost 4 bases, J lost 3 bases, and 18 bases lay in between. CDR3 amino acids: CAWNRVRGGEETQYF. CDR3 DNA: TGTGCCTGGAATCGCGTAAGGGGCGGAGAAGAGACCCAGTACTTC.

The chain is built from TRBV30 and TRBJ1-5; a possible D gene is TRBD1 (6 bases). The germline V gene encodes CDR1 GTSNPN and CDR2 SVGIG (reference sequence). V gave up 2 bases and J gave up 0 bases, with 11 bases separating them. The CDR3 length is 15 residues. The CDR3 here is CAWSLTGISNQPQHF. As DNA, the CDR3 is TGTGCCTGGAGTCTTACAGGGATTAGCAATCAGCCCCAGCATTTT.

V gene TRBV18 combines with J gene TRBJ1-6; unclear D gene. V was trimmed by 6 bases and J by 0 bases, leaving 15 bases between them. Germline lookup yields CDR1 KGHSH and CDR2 LQKENI. This CDR3 contains 17 residues. The CDR3 reads CASSSGVLSSYNSPLHF. The CDR3 DNA sequence: TGTGCCAGCTCTTCCGGGGTCCTGAGCTCCTATAATTCACCCCTCCACTTT.

The chain couples TRBV19 to TRBJ2-7, with D possibly TRBD2 on 6 matching bases. The CDR3 runs to 14 residues. Germline V gene sequence: CDR1 LNHDA, CDR2 SQIVND (reference sequence). V dropped 6 bases and J dropped 3 bases, with 15 bases sitting between them. This chain's CDR3 is CASSLGGSDYEQYF. CDR3 nucleotides: TGTGCCAGTAGCCTAGGAGGGTCCGACTACGAGCAGTACTTC.

The chain uses TRBV19 and TRBJ2-6; TRBD1 matches 7 bases. This CDR3 spans 15 amino acids. Germline CDR1 reads LNHDA; CDR2 reads SQIVND (reference sequence). The V segment lost 7 bases and the J segment 2 bases; nucleotides outside the gene matches: 5. CDR3 bases: TGTGCCAGTACAATCGACAGGGCTGGGGCCAACGTCCTGACTTTC. Its protein product is CASTIDRAGANVLTF.

The chain has TRBV30 and TRBJ2-3; D is unclear. This CDR3 contains 15 residues. Between the trimmed V and J ends, which lost 1 base and 6 bases, there was a span of 17 bases. From germline, CDR1 is GTSNPN and CDR2 SVGIG (reference sequence). The CDR3, as DNA: TGTGCCTGGAGTGGTATGAGAGGAAGTAGGGATACGCAGTATTTT. It encodes CAWSGMRGSRDTQYF.

This clone is labeled as large. V gene TRBV11-2 combines with J gene TRBJ2-5; a possible D gene is TRBD1 (6 bases). V shed 7 bases and J shed 0 bases, with 15 bases lying between them. The CDR3 runs 15 residues. Germline CDR1 SGHAT, CDR2 FQNNGV. CDR3 nucleotides: TGTGCCAGCACCGAGGACAGTAGGTACCAAGAGACCCAGTACTTC. Translating it yields CASTEDSRYQETQYF.

The chain joins TRBV7-8 to TRBJ2-5, with 9 nucleotides matching TRBD2. Trimming at V came to 0 bases and at J to 5 bases, leaving 4 bases not matched to a gene. The CDR3 is 15 residues long. The germline V gene has CDR1 SGHVS and CDR2 FQNEAQ. The CDR3 here is CASSLAASGAETQYF. As DNA, the CDR3 is TGTGCCAGCAGCTTAGCGGCTAGCGGGGCTGAGACCCAGTACTTC.

The chain employs TRBV21-1 and TRBJ1-4. TRBV21-1 is noted as a pseudogene. The CDR3 is 15 residues long. The CDR3 DNA reads as TGTGCCAGCAGCAAAAGTTCTGTAGTGGGGACTGAACTGTTTTTT. The encoded protein is CASSKSSVVGTELFF.

This chain joins TRBV19 and TRBJ1-1; 9 bases map to TRBD1. Germline assignment: CDR1 LNHDA and CDR2 SQIVND (reference sequence). The V and J ends lost 5 bases and 3 bases, in that order; junction bases with no gene match: 7. This CDR3 comprises 15 residues. The CDR3 is CASSLTGGGHTEAFF. The CDR3 nucleotides are TGTGCCAGTAGTTTAACAGGGGGCGGGCACACTGAAGCTTTCTTT.

The gene calls are TRBV10-3 and TRBJ2-6, with TRBD1 matching 9 bases. The CDR3 sequence is 17 residues long. The germline gives CDR1 ENHRY, CDR2 SYGVKD. After removal of 4 bases from V and 1 base from J, the junction contained 5 bases not matched to a gene. The CDR3: CAISGGTGSSGANVLTF. The DNA for the CDR3 is TGTGCCATCAGTGGTGGGACAGGGTCTTCTGGGGCCAACGTCCTGACTTTC.

The rearrangement joins TRBV2 to TRBJ1-2, with D possibly TRBD1 on 5 matching bases. Trimming shortened V by 6 bases and J by 4 bases, and 12 bases separated the two germline ends. Germline V gene lookup returns CDR1 SNHLY and CDR2 FYNNEI. The CDR3 is 13 residues long. The CDR3 DNA is TGTGCCAGCAGGCCTACAGGTCTCTATGGCTACACCTTC. This encodes CASRPTGLYGYTF.

In its sample, this clone was seen once. The rearrangement uses TRBV7-2 and TRBJ2-2, with a weak D call TRBD1 (6 bases). CDR1 and CDR2 from the germline V gene are SGHTA and FQGNSA. V lost 4 bases and J lost 2, with 14 bases in between. The CDR3 totals 16 residues. The CDR3 sequence: CASSSLSRGNTGELFF. Written as DNA, the CDR3 is TGTGCCAGCAGCTCCCTTTCCAGGGGAAACACCGGGGAGCTGTTTTTT.

For the CDR3, the DNA is TGTGCCAGCAGCTCAACCCTCTACGAGCAGTACTTC. Its protein is CASSSTLYEQYF. V gene TRBV7-8 combines with J gene TRBJ2-7; no definite D call. This CDR3 has 12 residues. Trimming shortened V by 4 bases and J by 3 bases, and 7 bases separated the two germline ends. Germline loops: CDR1 SGHVS, CDR2 FQNEAQ.

This clone occurred once. The chain recombines TRBV19 with TRBJ1-5; the D is unclear. Per the germline V gene, CDR1 is LNHDA and CDR2 is SQIVND (reference sequence). V lost 6 bases and J lost 1, with 4 bases in between. This CDR3 contains 12 residues. The CDR3 sequence: CASRYSNQPQHF. CDR3 in DNA: TGTGCCAGTAGATACAGCAATCAGCCCCAGCATTTT.

The table lists this clone with a count of one. The chain is built from TRBV5-1 and TRBJ1-4, with D unresolved. CDR3 length: 14 amino acids. Between the trimmed V and J ends, which lost 0 bases and 7 bases, there was a span of 10 bases. Germline lookup yields CDR1 SGHRS and CDR2 YFSETQ. The CDR3 sequence is CASSLEGRAEKLFF. CDR3 nucleotide sequence: TGCGCCAGCAGCTTGGAAGGGAGGGCTGAAAAACTGTTTTTT.

V gene TRBV6-6 combines with J gene TRBJ2-7; tentative D call: TRBD2 (6 bases). The CDR3 extends over 11 amino acids. Trimming pared 2 bases from V and 7 bases from J, leaving 6 bases between. Per germline, CDR1 MNHNY and CDR2 SVGAGI (reference sequence). CDR3 sequence reads: CASSYRGEQYF. The CDR3, as DNA: TGTGCCAGCAGTTACCGGGGGGAGCAGTACTTC.

The chain employs TRBV2 and TRBJ2-7; possible D gene TRBD1, 6 bases. The CDR3 has 17 residues. Germline V gene lookup returns CDR1 SNHLY and CDR2 FYNNEI. Between the trimmed V and J ends, which lost 6 bases and 0 bases, there was a span of 21 bases. The CDR3 reads CASSVQRGGTSSYEQYF. In nucleotides, the CDR3 is TGTGCCAGCAGCGTACAACGAGGGGGAACGAGCTCCTACGAGCAGTACTTC.

This clone was seen a few times. This chain connects TRBV18 to TRBJ2-5; D ambiguous. The CDR3 loop spans 12 amino acids. V lost 6 bases to trimming and J lost 0 bases, with 5 bases between them. The germline V gene has CDR1 KGHSH and CDR2 LQKENI. This CDR3 is CASSQNQETQYF. In DNA, the CDR3 is TGTGCCAGCTCCCAAAACCAAGAGACCCAGTACTTC.